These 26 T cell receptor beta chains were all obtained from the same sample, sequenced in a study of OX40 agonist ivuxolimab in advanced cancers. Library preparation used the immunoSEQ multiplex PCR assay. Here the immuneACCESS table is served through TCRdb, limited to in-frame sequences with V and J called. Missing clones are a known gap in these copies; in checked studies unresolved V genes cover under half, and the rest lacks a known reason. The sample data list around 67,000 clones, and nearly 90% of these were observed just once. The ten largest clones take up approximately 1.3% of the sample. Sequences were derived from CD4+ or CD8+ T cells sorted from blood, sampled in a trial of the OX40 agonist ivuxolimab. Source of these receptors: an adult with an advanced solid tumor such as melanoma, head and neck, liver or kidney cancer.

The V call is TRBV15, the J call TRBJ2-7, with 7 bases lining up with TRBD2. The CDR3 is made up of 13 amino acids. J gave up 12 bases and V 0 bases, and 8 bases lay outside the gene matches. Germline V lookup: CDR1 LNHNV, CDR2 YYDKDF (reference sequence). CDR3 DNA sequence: TGTGCCACCAGCAGAGATCGGGGGGATTTCAGGTACTTC. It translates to CATSRDRGDFRYF.

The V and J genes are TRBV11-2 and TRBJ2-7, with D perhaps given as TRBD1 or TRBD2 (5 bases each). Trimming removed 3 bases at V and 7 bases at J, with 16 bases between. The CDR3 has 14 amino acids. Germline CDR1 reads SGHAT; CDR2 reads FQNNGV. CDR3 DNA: TGTGCCAGCAGCTTCCCCGGGACGGGAACAGAGCAGTACTTC. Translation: CASSFPGTGTEQYF. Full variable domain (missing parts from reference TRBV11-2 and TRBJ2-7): EAGVAQSPRYKIIEKRQSVAFWCNPISGHATLYWYQQILGQGPKLLIQFQNNGVVDDSQLPKDRFSAERLKGVDSTLKIQPAKLEDSAVYLCASSFPGTGTEQYFGPGTRLTVT.

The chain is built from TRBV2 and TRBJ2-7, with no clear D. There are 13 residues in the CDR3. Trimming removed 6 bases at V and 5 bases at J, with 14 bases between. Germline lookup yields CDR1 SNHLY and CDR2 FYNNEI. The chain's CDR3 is CASRRYGPDEQYF. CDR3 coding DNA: TGTGCCAGCAGGAGGTATGGTCCCGACGAGCAGTACTTC.

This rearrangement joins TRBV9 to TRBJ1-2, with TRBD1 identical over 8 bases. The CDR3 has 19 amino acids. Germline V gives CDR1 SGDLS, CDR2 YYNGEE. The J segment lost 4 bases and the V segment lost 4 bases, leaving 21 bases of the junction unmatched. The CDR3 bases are TGTGCCAGCAGCTTACACCCCCGGGGGAGGACAGGGAGTTCCTATGGCTACACCTTC. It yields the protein CASSLHPRGRTGSSYGYTF.

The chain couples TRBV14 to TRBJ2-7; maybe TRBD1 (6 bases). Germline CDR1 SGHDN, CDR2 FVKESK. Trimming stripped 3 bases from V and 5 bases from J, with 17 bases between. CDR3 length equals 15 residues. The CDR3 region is CASSQQAGDMHEQYF. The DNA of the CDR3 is TGTGCCAGCAGCCAGCAAGCAGGGGACATGCACGAGCAGTACTTC. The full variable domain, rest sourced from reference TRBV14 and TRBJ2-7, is EAGVTQFPSHSVIEKGQTVTLRCDPISGHDNLYWYRRVMGKEIKFLLHFVKESKQDESGMPNNRFLAERTGGTYSTLKVQPAELEDSGVYFCASSQQAGDMHEQYFGPGTRLTVT.

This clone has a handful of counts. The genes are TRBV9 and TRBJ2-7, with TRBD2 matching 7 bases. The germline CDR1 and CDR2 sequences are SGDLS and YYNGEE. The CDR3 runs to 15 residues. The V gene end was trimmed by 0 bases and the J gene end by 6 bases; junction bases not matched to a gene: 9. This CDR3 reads CASSVGQKREGEQYF. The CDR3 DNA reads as TGTGCCAGCAGCGTAGGTCAGAAGCGGGAAGGCGAGCAGTACTTC.

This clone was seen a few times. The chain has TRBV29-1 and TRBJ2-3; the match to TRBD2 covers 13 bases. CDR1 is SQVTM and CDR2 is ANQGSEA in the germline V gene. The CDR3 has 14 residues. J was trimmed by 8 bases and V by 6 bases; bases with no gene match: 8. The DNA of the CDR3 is TGCAGCGTAAAGACTAGCGGGGGGTTCGGTACGCAGTATTTT. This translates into CSVKTSGGFGTQYF.

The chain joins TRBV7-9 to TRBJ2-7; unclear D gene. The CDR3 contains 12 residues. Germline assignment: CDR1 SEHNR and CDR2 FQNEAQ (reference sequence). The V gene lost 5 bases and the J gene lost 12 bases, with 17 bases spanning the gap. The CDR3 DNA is TGTGCCAGCAGCCATAACGGGCCCGAGGCGTACTTC. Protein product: CASSHNGPEAYF. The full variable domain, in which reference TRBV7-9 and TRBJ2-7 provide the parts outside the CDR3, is DTGVSQNPRHKITKRGQNVTFRCDPISEHNRLYWYRQTLGQGPEFLTYFQNEAQLEKSRLLSDRFSAERPKGSFSTLEIQRTEQGDSAMYLCASSHNGPEAYFGPGTRLTVT.

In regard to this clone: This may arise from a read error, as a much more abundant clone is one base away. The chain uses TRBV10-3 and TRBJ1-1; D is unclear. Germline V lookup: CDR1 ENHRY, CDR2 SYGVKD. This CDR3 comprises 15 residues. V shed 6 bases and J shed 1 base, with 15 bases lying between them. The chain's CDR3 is CAISHEAAGNTEAFF. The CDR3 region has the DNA TGTGCCATCAGCCACGAGGCGGCGGGGAACACTGAAGCTTTCTTT.

The CDR3 spells CASSSLRGPGETQYF. The CDR3 region has the DNA TGTGCCAGCAGCTCCCTCAGAGGGCCAGGGGAGACCCAGTACTTC. The genes are TRBV11-2 and TRBJ2-5; D could derive from TRBD1 or TRBD2 (5 bases each). V lost 4 bases, J lost 5 bases, and 17 bases lay in between. The germline V gene has CDR1 SGHAT and CDR2 FQNNGV. The CDR3 length is 15 residues.

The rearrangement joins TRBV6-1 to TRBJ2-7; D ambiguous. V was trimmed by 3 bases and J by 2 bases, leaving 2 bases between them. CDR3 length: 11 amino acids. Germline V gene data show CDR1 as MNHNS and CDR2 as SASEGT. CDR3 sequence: CASSDTYEQYF. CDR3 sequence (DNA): TGTGCCAGCAGTGATACCTACGAGCAGTACTTC.

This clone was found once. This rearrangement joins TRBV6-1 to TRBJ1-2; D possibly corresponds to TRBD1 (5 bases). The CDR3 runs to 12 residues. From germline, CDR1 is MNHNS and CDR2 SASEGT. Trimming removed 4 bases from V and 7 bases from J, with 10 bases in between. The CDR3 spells CASSVWGFGYTF. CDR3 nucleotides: TGTGCCAGCAGTGTTTGGGGCTTTGGCTACACCTTC.

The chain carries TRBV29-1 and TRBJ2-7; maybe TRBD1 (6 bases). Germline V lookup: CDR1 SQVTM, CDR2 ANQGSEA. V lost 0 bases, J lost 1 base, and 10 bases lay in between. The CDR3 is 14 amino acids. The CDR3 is CSVEDIGGSYEQYF. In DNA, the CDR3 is TGCAGCGTTGAAGATATAGGGGGTTCCTACGAGCAGTACTTC.

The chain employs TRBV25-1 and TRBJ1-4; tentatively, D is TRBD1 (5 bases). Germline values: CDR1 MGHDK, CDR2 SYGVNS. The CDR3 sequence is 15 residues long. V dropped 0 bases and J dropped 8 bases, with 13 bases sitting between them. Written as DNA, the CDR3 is TGTGCCAGCAGTGAATACGGGACCACAAGGGAAAAACTGTTTTTT. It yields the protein CASSEYGTTREKLFF.

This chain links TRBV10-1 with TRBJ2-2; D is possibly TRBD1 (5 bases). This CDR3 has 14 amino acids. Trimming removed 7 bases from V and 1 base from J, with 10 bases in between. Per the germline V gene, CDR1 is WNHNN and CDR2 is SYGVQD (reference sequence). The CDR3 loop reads CASNQGRNTGELFF. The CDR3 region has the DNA TGCGCCAGCAACCAGGGCAGGAACACCGGGGAGCTGTTTTTT.

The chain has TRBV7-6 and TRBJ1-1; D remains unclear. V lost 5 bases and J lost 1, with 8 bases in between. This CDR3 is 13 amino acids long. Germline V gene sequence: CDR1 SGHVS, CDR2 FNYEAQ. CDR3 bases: TGTGCCAGCAGCCTGCAGAAGAACACTGAAGCTTTCTTT. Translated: CASSLQKNTEAFF.

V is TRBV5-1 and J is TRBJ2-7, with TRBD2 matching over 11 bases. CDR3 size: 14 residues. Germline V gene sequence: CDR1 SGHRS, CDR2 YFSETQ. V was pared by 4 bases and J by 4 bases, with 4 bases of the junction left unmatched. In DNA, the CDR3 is TGCGCCAGCAGCCAACTAGCGGGAGCATACGAGCAGTACTTC. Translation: CASSQLAGAYEQYF.

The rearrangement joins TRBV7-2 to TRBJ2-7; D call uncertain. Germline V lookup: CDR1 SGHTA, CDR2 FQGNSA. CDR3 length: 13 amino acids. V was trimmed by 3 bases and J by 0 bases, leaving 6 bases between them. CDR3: CASSLRGSYEQYF. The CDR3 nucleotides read TGTGCCAGCAGCTTGAGAGGCTCCTACGAGCAGTACTTC.

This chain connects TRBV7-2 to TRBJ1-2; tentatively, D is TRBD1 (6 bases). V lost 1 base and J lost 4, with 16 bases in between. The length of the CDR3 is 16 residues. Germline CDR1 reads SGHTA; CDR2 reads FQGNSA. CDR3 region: CASSLVGGQAGYGYTF. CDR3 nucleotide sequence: TGTGCCAGCAGCTTAGTTGGGGGACAAGCGGGCTATGGCTACACCTTC.

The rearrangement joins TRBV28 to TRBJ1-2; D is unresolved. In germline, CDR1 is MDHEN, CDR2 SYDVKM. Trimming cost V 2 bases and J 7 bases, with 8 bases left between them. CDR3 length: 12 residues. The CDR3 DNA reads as TGTGCCAGCAGTTTACCACCTTTTGGCTACACCTTC. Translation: CASSLPPFGYTF.

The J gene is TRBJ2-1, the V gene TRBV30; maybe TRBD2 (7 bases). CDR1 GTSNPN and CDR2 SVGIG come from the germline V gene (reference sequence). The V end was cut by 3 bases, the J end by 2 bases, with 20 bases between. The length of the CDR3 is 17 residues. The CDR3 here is CAWRDPRGARTYNEQFF. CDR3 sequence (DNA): TGTGCCTGGAGGGACCCCCGGGGGGCGCGGACCTACAATGAGCAGTTCTTC.

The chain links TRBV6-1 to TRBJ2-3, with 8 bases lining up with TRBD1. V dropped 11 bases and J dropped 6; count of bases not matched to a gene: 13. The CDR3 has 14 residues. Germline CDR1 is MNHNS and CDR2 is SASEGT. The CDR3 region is CALSNRGMQDTQYF. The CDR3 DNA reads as TGTGCCTTATCCAACAGGGGGATGCAGGATACGCAGTATTTT.

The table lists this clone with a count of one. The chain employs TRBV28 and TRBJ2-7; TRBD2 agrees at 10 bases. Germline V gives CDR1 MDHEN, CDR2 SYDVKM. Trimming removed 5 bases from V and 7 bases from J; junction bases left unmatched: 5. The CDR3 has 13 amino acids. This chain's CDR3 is CASSRLAGGEQYF. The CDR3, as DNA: TGTGCCAGCAGTCGACTAGCGGGTGGGGAGCAGTACTTC.

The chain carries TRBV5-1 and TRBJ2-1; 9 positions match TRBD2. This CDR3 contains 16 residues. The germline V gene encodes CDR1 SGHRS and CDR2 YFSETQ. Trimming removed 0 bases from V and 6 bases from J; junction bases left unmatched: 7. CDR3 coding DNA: TGCGCCAGCAGCTTGGCCGGGGGCGGGAGGGCCAATGAGCAGTTCTTC. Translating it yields CASSLAGGGRANEQFF.

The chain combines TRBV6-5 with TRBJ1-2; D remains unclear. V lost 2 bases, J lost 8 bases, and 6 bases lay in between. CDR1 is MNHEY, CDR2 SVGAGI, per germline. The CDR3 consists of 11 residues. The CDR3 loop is CASSYPGGYTF. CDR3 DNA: TGTGCCAGCAGTTACCCGGGGGGCTACACCTTC.

The CDR3 nucleotides read TGTGCCAGCAACCCCCAGGGACTAGCAGTAGCAGATACGCAGTATTTT. It translates to CASNPQGLAVADTQYF. The chain links TRBV7-9 to TRBJ2-3; 9 bases line up with TRBD2. Germline assignment: CDR1 SEHNR and CDR2 FQNEAQ (reference sequence). The CDR3 has 16 amino acids. Germline trimming cut 7 bases from V and 4 bases from J; bases unmatched to any gene: 12.